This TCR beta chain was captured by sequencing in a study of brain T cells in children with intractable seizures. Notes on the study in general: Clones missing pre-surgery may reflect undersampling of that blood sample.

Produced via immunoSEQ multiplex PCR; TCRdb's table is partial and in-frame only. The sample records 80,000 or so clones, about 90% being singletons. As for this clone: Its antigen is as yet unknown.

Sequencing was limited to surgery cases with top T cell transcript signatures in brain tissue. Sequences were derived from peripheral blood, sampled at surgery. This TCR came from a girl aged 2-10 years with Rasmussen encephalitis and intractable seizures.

The CDR3 bases are TGTGCCAGCAGCCGGACGGGACTAGCGGACGCCTGGACCTACGAGCAGTACTTC. It is translated as CASSRTGLADAWTYEQYF. This chain connects TRBV11-2 to TRBJ2-7; the match to TRBD2 covers 11 bases. This CDR3 contains 18 residues. The germline V gene encodes CDR1 SGHAT and CDR2 FQNNGV. J gave up 2 bases and V 5 bases, and 14 bases lay outside the gene matches.